Listed below are T cell receptor beta chains from one sample, sequenced in a study of shared T cell receptors in the human thymus. TCRdb's copy holds only in-frame clones and misses some; the assay was immunoSEQ multiplex PCR. This sample has about 660,000 clones, with around 87% found just once. This sample was shared with a second study, whose subject was human thymus T cells.

Sequenced sample: thymocytes. All receptors derive from a boy younger than two with a congenital heart defect. Each CDR3 is given with its conserved first and last residue. The order of the fields is V gene, J gene, D gene, CDR3 protein, CDR3 DNA. A D gene is named only where the DNA matches it firmly.

v_call: TRBV28
j_call: TRBJ2-7
d_call: NA
cdr3_aa: CASSSSDGQGGHEQYF
cdr3_nt: TGTGCCAGCAGTTCTAGTGACGGGCAGGGAGGCCACGAGCAGTACTTC

v_call: TRBV2
j_call: TRBJ2-6
d_call: NA
cdr3_aa: CASNSQALSGANVLTF
cdr3_nt: TGTGCCAGCAATTCGCAGGCCCTCTCTGGGGCCAACGTCCTGACTTTC

v_call: TRBV7-9
j_call: TRBJ2-5
d_call: NA
cdr3_aa: CASSPRETQYF
cdr3_nt: TGTGCCAGCAGCCCGAGGGAGACCCAGTACTTC

v_call: TRBV5-1
j_call: TRBJ1-3
d_call: NA
cdr3_aa: CASSLGRGTTGSGNTIYF
cdr3_nt: TGCGCCAGCAGCTTGGGTCGGGGCACGACAGGATCTGGAAACACCATATATTTT

v_call: TRBV14
j_call: TRBJ2-3
d_call: NA
cdr3_aa: CASSRLVGDTQYF
cdr3_nt: TGTGCCAGCAGCCGTCTAGTAGGCGATACGCAGTATTTT

v_call: TRBV5-8
j_call: TRBJ1-2
d_call: TRBD1
cdr3_aa: CASPTGAGGYTF
cdr3_nt: TGTGCCAGTCCTACAGGGGCTGGAGGCTACACCTTC

v_call: TRBV19
j_call: TRBJ2-7
d_call: TRBD1
cdr3_aa: CASQPRQGPSYEQYF
cdr3_nt: TGTGCCAGTCAACCCAGACAGGGACCCTCCTACGAGCAGTACTTC

v_call: TRBV4-1
j_call: TRBJ1-3
d_call: NA
cdr3_aa: CASSHRSLPSSGNTIYF
cdr3_nt: TGCGCCAGCAGCCACCGCAGTCTTCCCAGCTCTGGAAACACCATATATTTT

v_call: TRBV7-3
j_call: TRBJ2-1
d_call: NA
cdr3_aa: CASSLSLRGNEQFF
cdr3_nt: TGTGCCAGCAGCTTGTCGCTCCGGGGCAATGAGCAGTTCTTC

v_call: TRBV7-2
j_call: TRBJ2-5
d_call: NA
cdr3_aa: CASRQRRGETQYF
cdr3_nt: TGTGCCAGCAGGCAGAGGAGGGGAGAGACCCAGTACTTC

v_call: TRBV29-1
j_call: TRBJ2-5
d_call: TRBD1
cdr3_aa: CSVVDRGAEETQYF
cdr3_nt: TGCAGCGTAGTCGACAGGGGGGCCGAAGAGACCCAGTACTTC

v_call: TRBV14
j_call: TRBJ2-1
d_call: NA
cdr3_aa: CASSHPKGAGARGNEQFF
cdr3_nt: TGTGCCAGCAGCCACCCCAAAGGGGCGGGGGCCCGTGGTAATGAGCAGTTCTTC